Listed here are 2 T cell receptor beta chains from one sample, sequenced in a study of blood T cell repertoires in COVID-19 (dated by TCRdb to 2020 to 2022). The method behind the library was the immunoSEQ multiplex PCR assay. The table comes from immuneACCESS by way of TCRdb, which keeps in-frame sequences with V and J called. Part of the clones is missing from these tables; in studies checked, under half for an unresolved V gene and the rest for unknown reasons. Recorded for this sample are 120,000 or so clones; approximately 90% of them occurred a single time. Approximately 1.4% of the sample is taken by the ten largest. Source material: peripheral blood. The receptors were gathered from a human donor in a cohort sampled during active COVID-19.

CDR3 sequence reads: CASSRAGTSVEQFF. The CDR3 nucleotides read TGTGCCAGCAGTCGGGCTGGGACTTCTGTTGAGCAGTTCTTC. This rearrangement joins TRBV6-5 to TRBJ2-1; tentatively, D is TRBD2 (6 bases). The CDR3 loop spans 14 amino acids. V gave up 5 bases and J gave up 9 bases, with 17 bases separating them. Germline CDR1 MNHEY, CDR2 SVGAGI.

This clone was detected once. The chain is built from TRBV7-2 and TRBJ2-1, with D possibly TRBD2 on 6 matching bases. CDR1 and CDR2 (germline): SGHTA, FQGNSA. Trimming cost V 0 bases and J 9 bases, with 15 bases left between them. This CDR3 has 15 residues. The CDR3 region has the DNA TGTGCCAGCAGCTTAGCTGGGTCTAGGACTACTGAGCAGTTCTTC. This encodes CASSLAGSRTTEQFF.